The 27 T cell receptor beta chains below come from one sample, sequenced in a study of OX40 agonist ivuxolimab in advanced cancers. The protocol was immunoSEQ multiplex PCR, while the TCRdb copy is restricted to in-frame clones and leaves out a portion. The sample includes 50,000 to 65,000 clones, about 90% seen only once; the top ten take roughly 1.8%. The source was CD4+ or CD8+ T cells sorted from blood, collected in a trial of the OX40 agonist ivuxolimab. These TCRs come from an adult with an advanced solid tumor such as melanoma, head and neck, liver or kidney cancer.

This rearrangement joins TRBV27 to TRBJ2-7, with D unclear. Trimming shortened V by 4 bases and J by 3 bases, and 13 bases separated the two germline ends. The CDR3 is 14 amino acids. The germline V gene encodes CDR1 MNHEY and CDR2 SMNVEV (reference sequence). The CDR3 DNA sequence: TGTGCCAGCAGTTCTGGCCTCCAAATCTACGAGCAGTACTTC. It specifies CASSSGLQIYEQYF.

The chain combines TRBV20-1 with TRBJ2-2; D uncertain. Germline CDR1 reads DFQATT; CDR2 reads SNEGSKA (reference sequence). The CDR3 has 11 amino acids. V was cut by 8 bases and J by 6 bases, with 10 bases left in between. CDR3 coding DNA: TGCAGTCCCCTCCGAGCCGGGGAGCTGTTTTTT. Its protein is CSPLRAGELFF.

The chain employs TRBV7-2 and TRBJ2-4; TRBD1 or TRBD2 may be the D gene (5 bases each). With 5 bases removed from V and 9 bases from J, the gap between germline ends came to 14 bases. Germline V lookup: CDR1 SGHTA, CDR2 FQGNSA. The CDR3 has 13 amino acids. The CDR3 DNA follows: TGTGCCAGCAGCCCCGGACAAGAGGGCATTCAGTACTTC. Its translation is CASSPGQEGIQYF.

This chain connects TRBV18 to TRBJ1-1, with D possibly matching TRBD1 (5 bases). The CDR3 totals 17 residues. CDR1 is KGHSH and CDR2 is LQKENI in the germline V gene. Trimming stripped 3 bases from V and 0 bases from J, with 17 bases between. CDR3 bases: TGTGCCAGCTCACCTTCGCAGGGTGCCGTCATGAACACTGAAGCTTTCTTT. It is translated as CASSPSQGAVMNTEAFF.

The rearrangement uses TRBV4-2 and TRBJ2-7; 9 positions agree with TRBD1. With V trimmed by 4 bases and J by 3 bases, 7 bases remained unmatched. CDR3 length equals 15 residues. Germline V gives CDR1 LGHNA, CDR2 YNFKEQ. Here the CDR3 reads CASSPGTGKFYEQYF. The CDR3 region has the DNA TGTGCCAGCAGCCCTGGGACAGGGAAGTTCTACGAGCAGTACTTC.

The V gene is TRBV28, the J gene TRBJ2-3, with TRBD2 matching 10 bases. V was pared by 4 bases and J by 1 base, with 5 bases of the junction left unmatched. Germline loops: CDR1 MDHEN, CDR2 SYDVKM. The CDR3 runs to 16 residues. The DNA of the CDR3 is TGTGCCAGCAGTTCCACCGGGACTAGCGGCACAGATACGCAGTATTTT. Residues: CASSSTGTSGTDTQYF. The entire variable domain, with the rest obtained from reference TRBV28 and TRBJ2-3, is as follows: DVKVTQSSRYLVKRTGEKVFLECVQDMDHENMFWYRQDPGLGLRLIYFSYDVKMKEKGDIPEGYSVSREKKERFSLILESASTNQTSMYLCASSSTGTSGTDTQYFGPGTRLTVL.

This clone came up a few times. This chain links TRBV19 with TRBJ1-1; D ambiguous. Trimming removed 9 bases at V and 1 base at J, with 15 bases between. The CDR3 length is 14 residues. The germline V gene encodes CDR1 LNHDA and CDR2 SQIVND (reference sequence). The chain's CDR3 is CASTRGGGNTEAFF. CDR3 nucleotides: TGTGCCAGCACTAGAGGCGGAGGGAACACTGAAGCTTTCTTT.

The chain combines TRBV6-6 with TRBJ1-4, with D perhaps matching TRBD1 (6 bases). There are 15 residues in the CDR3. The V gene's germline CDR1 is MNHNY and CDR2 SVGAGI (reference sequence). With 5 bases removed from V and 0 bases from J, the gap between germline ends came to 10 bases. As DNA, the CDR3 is TGTGCCAGCAGTCTAGGGGGGGCAACTAATGAAAAACTGTTTTTT. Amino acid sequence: CASSLGGATNEKLFF.

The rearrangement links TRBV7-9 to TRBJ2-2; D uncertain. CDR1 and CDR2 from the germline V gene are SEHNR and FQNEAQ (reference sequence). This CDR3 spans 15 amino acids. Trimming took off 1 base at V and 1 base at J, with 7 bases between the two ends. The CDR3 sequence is CASSLGVLNTGELFF. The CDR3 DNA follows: TGTGCCAGCAGCTTAGGAGTCCTGAACACCGGGGAGCTGTTTTTT.

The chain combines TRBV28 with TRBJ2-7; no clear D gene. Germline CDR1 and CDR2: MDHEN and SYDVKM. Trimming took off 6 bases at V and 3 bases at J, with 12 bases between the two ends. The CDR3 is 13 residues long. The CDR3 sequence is CASRSGGIYEQYF. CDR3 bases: TGTGCCAGCAGGTCGGGTGGGATCTACGAGCAGTACTTC.

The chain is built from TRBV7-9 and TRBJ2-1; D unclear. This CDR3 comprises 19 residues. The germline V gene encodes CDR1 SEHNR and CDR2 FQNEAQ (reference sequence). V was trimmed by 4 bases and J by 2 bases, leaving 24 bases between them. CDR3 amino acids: CASSSSRLTRHLTYNEQFF. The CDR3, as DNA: TGTGCCAGCAGCTCCTCTAGGTTAACCCGACACCTTACCTACAATGAGCAGTTCTTC. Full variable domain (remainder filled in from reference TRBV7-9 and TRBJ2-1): DTGVSQNPRHKITKRGQNVTFRCDPISEHNRLYWYRQTLGQGPEFLTYFQNEAQLEKSRLLSDRFSAERPKGSFSTLEIQRTEQGDSAMYLCASSSSRLTRHLTYNEQFFGPGTRLTVL.

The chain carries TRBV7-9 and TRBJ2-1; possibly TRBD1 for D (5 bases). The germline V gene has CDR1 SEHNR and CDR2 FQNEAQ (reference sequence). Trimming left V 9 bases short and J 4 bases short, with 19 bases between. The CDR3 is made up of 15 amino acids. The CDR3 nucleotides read TGTGCCAGTCCAAGGGGAAAGCCCCTATACAATGAGCAGTTCTTC. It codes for CASPRGKPLYNEQFF.

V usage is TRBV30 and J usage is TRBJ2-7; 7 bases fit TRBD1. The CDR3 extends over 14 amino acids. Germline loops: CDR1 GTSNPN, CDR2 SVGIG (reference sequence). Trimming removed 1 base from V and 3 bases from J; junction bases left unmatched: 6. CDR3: CAWSGQGAYYEQYF. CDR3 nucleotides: TGTGCCTGGAGTGGACAGGGCGCTTACTACGAGCAGTACTTC. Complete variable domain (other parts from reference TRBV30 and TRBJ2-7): SQTIHQWPATLVQPVGSPLSLECTVEGTSNPNLYWYRQAAGRGLQLLFYSVGIGQISSEVPQNLSASRPQDRQFILSSKKLLLSDSGFYLCAWSGQGAYYEQYFGPGTRLTVT.

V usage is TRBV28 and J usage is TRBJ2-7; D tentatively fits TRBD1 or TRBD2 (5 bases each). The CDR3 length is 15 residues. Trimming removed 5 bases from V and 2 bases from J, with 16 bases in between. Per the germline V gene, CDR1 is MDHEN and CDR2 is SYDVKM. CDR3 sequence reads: CASSPFRDGTYEQYF. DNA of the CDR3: TGTGCCAGCAGTCCATTCCGGGACGGGACCTACGAGCAGTACTTC.

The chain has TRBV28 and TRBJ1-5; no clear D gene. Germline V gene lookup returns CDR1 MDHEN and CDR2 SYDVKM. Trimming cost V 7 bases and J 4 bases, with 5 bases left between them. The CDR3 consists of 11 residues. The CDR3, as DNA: TGTGCCAGCACCGATAATCAGCCCCAGCATTTT. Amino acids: CASTDNQPQHF. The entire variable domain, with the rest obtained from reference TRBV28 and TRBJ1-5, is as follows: DVKVTQSSRYLVKRTGEKVFLECVQDMDHENMFWYRQDPGLGLRLIYFSYDVKMKEKGDIPEGYSVSREKKERFSLILESASTNQTSMYLCASTDNQPQHFGDGTRLSIL.

CDR3 region: CASSLTDFSRYF. The CDR3 DNA follows: TGTGCCAGCAGCTTAACGGACTTTTCGAGGTACTTC. This chain joins TRBV7-9 and TRBJ2-7, with D perhaps matching TRBD2 (5 bases). There are 12 residues in the CDR3. Germline assignment: CDR1 SEHNR and CDR2 FQNEAQ (reference sequence). Trimming cost V 2 bases and J 12 bases, with 14 bases left between them.

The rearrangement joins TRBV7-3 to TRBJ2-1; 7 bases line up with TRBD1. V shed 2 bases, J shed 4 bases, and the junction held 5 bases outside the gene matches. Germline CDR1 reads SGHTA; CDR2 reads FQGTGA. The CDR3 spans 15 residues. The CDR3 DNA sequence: TGTGCCAGCAGCTTAGACAGGGATCGATACAATGAGCAGTTCTTC. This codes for CASSLDRDRYNEQFF.

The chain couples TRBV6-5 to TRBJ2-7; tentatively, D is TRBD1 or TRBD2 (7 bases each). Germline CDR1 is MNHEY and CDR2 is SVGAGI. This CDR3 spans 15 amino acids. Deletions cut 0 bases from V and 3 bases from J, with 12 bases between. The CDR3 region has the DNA TGTGCCAGCAGTTACTCGGGGGGGGACAGCTACGAGCAGTACTTC. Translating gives CASSYSGGDSYEQYF.

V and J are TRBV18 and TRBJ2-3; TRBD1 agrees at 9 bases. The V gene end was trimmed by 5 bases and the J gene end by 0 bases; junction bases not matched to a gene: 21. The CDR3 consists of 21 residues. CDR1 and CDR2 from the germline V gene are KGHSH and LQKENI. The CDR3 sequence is CASSKTGTRDRDYGSTDTQYF. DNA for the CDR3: TGTGCCAGCTCAAAAACCGGCACCCGGGACAGGGATTATGGGAGCACAGATACGCAGTATTTT.

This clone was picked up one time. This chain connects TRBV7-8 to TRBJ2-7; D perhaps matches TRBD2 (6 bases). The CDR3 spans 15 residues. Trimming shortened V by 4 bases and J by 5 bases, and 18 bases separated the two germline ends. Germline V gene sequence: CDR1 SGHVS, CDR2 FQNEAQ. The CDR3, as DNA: TGTGCCAGCAGCTACCCGACTAGATCCCTCCACGAGCAGTACTTC. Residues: CASSYPTRSLHEQYF.

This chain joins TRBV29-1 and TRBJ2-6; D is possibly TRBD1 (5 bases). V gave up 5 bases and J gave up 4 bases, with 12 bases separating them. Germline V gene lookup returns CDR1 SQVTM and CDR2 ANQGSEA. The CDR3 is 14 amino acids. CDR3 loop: CSVLQATGANVLTF. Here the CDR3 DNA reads TGCAGCGTTCTACAGGCTACAGGGGCCAACGTCCTGACTTTC.

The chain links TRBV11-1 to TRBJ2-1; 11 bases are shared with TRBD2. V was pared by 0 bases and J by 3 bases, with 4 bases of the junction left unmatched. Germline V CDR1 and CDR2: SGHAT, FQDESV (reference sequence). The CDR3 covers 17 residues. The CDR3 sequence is CASSLALGTSGYNEQFF. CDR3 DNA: TGTGCCAGCAGCTTAGCGCTAGGGACTAGCGGCTACAATGAGCAGTTCTTC.

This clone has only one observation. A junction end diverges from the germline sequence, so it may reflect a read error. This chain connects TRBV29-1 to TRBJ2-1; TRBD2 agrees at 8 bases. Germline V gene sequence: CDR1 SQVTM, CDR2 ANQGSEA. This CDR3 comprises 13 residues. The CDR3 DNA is TGCAGCGTTACCTCTAGCGGGTACAGTGAGCAGTTCTTC. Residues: CSVTSSGYSEQFF.

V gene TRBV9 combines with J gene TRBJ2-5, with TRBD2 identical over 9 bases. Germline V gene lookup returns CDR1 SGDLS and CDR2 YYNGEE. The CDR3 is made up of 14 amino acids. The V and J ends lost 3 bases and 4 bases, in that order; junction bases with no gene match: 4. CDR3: CASSDSGGPETQYF. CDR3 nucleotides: TGTGCCAGCAGCGACAGCGGGGGGCCAGAGACCCAGTACTTC.

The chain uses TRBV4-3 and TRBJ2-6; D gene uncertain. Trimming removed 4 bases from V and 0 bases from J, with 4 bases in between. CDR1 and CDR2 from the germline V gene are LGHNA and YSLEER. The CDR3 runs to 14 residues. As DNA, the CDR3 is TGCGCCAGCAGCCCTACCTCTGGGGCCAACGTCCTGACTTTC. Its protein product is CASSPTSGANVLTF.

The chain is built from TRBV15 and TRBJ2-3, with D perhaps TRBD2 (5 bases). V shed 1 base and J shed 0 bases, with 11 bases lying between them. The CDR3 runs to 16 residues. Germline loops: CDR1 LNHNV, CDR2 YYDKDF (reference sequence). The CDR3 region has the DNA TGTGCCACCAGCAGAGGAAGCGGACCTAGCACAGATACGCAGTATTTT. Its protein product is CATSRGSGPSTDTQYF.

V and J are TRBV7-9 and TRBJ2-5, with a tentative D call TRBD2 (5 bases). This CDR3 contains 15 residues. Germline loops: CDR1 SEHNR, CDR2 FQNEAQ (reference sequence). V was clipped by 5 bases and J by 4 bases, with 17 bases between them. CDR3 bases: TGTGCCAGCAGCCCTAAGGATCTAGCTTCAGAGACCCAGTACTTC. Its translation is CASSPKDLASETQYF.